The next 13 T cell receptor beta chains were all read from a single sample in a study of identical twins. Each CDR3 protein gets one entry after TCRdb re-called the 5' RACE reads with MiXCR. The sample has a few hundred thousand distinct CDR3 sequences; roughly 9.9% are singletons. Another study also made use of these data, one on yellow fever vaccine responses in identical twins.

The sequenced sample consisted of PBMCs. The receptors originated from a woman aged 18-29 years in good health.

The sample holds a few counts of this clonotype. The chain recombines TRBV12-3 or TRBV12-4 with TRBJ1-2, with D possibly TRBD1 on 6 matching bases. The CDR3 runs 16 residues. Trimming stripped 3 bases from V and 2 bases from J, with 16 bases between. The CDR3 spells CASSFMHGGGNYGYTF. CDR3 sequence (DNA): TGTGCCAGCAGTTTTATGCATGGGGGCGGGAACTATGGCTACACCTTC.

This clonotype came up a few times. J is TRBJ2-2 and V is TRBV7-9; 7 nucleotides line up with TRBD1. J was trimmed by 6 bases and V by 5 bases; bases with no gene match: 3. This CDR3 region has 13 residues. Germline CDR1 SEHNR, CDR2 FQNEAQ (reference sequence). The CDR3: CASSAGTAGELFF. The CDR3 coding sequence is TGTGCCAGCAGCGCAGGGACAGCCGGGGAGCTGTTTTTT.

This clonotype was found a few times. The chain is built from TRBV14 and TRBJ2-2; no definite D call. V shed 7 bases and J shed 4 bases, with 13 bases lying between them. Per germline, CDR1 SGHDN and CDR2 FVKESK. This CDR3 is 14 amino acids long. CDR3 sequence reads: CASTPRPFTGELFF. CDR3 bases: TGTGCCAGCACCCCTCGCCCCTTCACCGGGGAGCTGTTTTTT.

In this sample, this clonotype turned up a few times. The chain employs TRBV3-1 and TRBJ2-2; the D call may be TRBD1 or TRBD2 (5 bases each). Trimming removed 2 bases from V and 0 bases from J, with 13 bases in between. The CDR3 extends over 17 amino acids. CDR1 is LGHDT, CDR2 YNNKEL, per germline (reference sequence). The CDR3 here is CASSQRDDSTNTGELFF. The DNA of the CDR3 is TGTGCCAGCAGCCAACGGGACGACTCCACGAACACCGGGGAGCTGTTTTTT.

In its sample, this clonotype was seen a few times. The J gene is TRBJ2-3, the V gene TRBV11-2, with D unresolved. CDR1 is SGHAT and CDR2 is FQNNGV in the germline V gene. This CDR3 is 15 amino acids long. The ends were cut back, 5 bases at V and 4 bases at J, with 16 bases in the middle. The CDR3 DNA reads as TGTGCCAGCAGCCTTAGGTCGCGGTCTCCAGATACGCAGTATTTT. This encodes CASSLRSRSPDTQYF.

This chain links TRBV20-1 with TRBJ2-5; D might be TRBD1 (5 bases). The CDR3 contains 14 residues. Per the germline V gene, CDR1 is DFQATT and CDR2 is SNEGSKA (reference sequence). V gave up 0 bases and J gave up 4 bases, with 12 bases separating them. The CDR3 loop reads CSAREAAGLETQYF. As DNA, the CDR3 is TGCAGTGCTAGAGAAGCCGCAGGGTTAGAGACCCAGTACTTC.

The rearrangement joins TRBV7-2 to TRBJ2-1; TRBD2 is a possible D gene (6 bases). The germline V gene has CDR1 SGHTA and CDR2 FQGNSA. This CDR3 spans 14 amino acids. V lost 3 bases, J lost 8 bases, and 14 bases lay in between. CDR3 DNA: TGTGCCAGCAGCTTTGGGGACTGGGGGTATGAGCAGTTCTTC. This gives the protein CASSFGDWGYEQFF.

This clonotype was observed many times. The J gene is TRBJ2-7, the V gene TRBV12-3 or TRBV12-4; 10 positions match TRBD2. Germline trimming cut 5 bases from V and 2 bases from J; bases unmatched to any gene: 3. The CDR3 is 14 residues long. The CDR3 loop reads CASSRTSGTYEQYF. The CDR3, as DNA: TGTGCCAGCAGTCGGACTAGCGGCACCTACGAGCAGTACTTC.

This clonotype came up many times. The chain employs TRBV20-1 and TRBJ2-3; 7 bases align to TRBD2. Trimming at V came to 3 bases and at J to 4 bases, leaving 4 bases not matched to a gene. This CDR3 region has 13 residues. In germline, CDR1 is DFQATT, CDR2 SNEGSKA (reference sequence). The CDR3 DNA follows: TGCAGTGCTAGCATCCTAGCGGCAGATACGCAGTATTTT. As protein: CSASILAADTQYF.

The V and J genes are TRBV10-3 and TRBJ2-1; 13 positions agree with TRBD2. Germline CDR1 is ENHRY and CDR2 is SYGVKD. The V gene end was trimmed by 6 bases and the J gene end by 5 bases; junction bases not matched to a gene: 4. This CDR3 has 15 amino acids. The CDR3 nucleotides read TGTGCCATCAGACTAGCGGGGGGGTACAACAATGAGCAGTTCTTC. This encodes CAIRLAGGYNNEQFF.

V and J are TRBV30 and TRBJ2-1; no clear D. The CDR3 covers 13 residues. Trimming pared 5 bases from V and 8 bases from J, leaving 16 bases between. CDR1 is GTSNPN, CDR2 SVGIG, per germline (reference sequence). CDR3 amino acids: CAWYNRVVDEQFF. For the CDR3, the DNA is TGTGCCTGGTACAATCGGGTTGTTGATGAGCAGTTCTTC.

CDR3 nucleotides: TGTGCCAGCTCCGAACTCGGGGAGAGCGAGCAGTACTTC. This translates into CASSELGESEQYF. The rearrangement uses TRBV2 and TRBJ2-7, with D perhaps TRBD2 (5 bases). CDR1 and CDR2 from the germline V gene are SNHLY and FYNNEI. The CDR3 is 13 residues long. Trimming removed 8 bases at V and 6 bases at J, with 17 bases between.

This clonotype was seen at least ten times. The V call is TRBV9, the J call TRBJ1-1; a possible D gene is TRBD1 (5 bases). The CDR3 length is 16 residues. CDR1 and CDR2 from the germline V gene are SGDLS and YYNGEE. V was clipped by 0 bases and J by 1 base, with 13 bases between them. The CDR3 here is CASSVAVGTQNTEAFF. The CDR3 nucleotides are TGTGCCAGCAGCGTAGCAGTTGGGACCCAGAACACTGAAGCTTTCTTT. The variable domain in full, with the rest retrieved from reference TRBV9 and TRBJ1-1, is DSGVTQTPKHLITATGQRVTLRCSPRSGDLSVYWYQQSLDQGLQFLIQYYNGEERAKGNILERFSAQQFPDLHSELNLSSLELGDSALYFCASSVAVGTQNTEAFFGQGTRLTVV.